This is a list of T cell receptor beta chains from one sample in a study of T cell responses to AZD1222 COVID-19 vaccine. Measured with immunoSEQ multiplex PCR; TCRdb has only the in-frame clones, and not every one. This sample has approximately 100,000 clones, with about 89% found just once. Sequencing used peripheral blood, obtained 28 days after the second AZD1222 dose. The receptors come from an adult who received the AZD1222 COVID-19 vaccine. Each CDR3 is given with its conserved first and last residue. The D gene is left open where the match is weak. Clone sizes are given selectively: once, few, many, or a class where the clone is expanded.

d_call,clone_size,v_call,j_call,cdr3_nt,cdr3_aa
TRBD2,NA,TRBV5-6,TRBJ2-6,TGTGCCAGCACCTCCCCGGGGGGGGCTGGGGCCAACGTCCTGACTTTC,CASTSPGGAGANVLTF
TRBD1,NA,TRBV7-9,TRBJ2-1,TGTGCCAGCAGCTTAGGAAGGGACAGGGCAGGGGATGAGCAGTTCTTC,CASSLGRDRAGDEQFF
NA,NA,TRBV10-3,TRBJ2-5,TGTGCCATCGGGCAAAAACAAGAGACCCAGTACTTC,CAIGQKQETQYF
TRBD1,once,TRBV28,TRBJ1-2,TGTGCCAGCAGGATCCCGGGGGGGGCAGGGGGACTAAACTATGGCTACACCTTC,CASRIPGGAGGLNYGYTF
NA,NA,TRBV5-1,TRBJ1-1,TGCGCCAGCAGCTTGGAAGTGAACACTGAAGCTTTCTTT,CASSLEVNTEAFF
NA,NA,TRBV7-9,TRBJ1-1,TGTGCCAGCAGCTTCTCATCCCCCGACACTGAAGCTTTCTTT,CASSFSSPDTEAFF
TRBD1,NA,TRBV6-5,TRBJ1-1,TGTGCCAGTGAGCGGGACAGATGGAACACTGAAGCTTTCTTT,CASERDRWNTEAFF
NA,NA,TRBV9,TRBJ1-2,TGTGCCAGCAGCGTAGGGAGCCTTTCCTATGGCTACACCTTC,CASSVGSLSYGYTF
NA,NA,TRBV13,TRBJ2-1,TGTGCCAGCAGCTCCGGTCAAAACTACAATGAGCAGTTCTTC,CASSSGQNYNEQFF
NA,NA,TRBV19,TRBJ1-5,TGTGCCAGCCTAGGAGTGGTTAGCAATCAGCCCCAGCATTTT,CASLGVVSNQPQHF
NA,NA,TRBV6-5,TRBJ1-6,TGTGCCAGCAGTCAAAGGGGTATTTCACCCCTCCACTTT,CASSQRGISPLHF
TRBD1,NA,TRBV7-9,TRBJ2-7,TGTGCCAGCAGCTCCACCGGGACAGGGGACTACGAGCAGTACTTC,CASSSTGTGDYEQYF
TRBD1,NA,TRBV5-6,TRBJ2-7,TGTGCCAGCAGCTTACTACAGGGGGCGCCGAGCGAGCAGTACTTC,CASSLLQGAPSEQYF
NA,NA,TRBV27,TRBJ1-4,TGTGCCAGCAGTTTGTCGGTCGGGGCAACTAATGAAAAACTGTTTTTT,CASSLSVGATNEKLFF
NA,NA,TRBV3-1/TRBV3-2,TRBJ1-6,TGTGCCAGCAGCCAAGATGTGGGGAGGAATTCACCCCTCCACTTT,CASSQDVGRNSPLHF
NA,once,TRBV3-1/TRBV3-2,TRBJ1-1,TGTGCCAGCAGCCACTTCGGGCCTGAAGCTTTCTTT,CASSHFGPEAFF
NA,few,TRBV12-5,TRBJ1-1,TGTGCTAGTGGTAACACAGGGTCCCTCCAGAACACTGAAGCTTTCTTT,CASGNTGSLQNTEAFF
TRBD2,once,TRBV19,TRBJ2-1,TGTGCCAGTAGTAGGGCCGCCTTCGATCAACTAGCGGGTAACTACAATGAGCAGTTCTTC,CASSRAAFDQLAGNYNEQFF
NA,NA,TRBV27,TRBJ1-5,TGTGCCAGCAGTTATCGGACAGGCAATCAGCCCCAGCATTTT,CASSYRTGNQPQHF
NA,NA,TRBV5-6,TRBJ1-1,TGTGCCAGCAGCTCTAAGACCAGGGAGAACACTGAAGCTTTCTTT,CASSSKTRENTEAFF
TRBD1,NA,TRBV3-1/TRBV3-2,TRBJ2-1,TGTGCCAGCAGCCCACAGGGGACTGAGCAGTTCTTC,CASSPQGTEQFF
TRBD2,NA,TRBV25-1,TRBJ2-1,TGTGCCAGCAGTGGACGACTAGCGGGGGGGCACTACAATGAGCAGTTCTTC,CASSGRLAGGHYNEQFF
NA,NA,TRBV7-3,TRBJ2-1,TGTGCCAGCAGCCCCTCACCCGCATACAATGAGCAGTTCTTC,CASSPSPAYNEQFF
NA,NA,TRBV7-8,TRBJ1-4,TGTGCCAGCAGCCCGGGCCGGTTCGGTGAAAAACTGTTTTTT,CASSPGRFGEKLFF
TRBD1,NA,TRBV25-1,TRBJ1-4,TGTGCCAGCAGTCTCCAGGGGGCAGCAACTAATGAAAAACTGTTTTTT,CASSLQGAATNEKLFF
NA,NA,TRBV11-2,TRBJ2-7,TGTGCCAGCAGTATATCCCGAGGGGGGTACGAGCAGTACTTC,CASSISRGGYEQYF
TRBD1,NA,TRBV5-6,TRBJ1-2,TGTGCCAGCAGCTTAGTGGGACAGGGCGGAGCTAACTATGGCTACACCTTC,CASSLVGQGGANYGYTF
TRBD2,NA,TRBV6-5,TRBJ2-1,TGTGCCAGCAGGGGACTAAACGTGGACAATGAGCAGTTCTTC,CASRGLNVDNEQFF
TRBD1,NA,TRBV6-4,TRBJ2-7,TGTGCCAGCAGTGGCCCGGGGACAGGGGGCCGAGAGCAGTACTTC,CASSGPGTGGREQYF
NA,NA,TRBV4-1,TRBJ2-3,TGCGCCAGCAGCCAAATCCCGGGACTTAGCACAGATACGCAGTATTTT,CASSQIPGLSTDTQYF